A selection of T cell receptor beta chains follows, all from one sample in a study of CD8 T cells in Susac syndrome. MiXCR, applied by TCRdb to the immunoSEQ multiplex PCR reads, yields one record per CDR3 protein. The sample lists 300,000 or so distinct CDR3 sequences, roughly 94% occurring once. The sample was CD4+ T cells from PBMCs. Receptor source: a human donor with multiple sclerosis. CDR3s include the opening cysteine and the closing phenylalanine or tryptophan. The D gene is left open where the match is weak. Clone sizes are given selectively: once, few, many, or a class where the clone is expanded.

TRBJ2-3 TRBD2 TRBV30 . TGTGCCTGGAGTGTAGCGGGGGCAGATACGCAGTATTTT CAWSVAGADTQYF
TRBJ2-1 TRBD2 TRBV5-1 . TGCGCCAGCAGCCCCATGTCTAGCGGGAGGGGCGTCAATGAGCAGTTCTTC CASSPMSSGRGVNEQFF
TRBJ2-1 TRBD2 TRBV5-4 . TGTGCCAGCAGCCCCGGACTAGCGGAGCACAATGAGCAGTTCTTC CASSPGLAEHNEQFF
TRBJ2-1 . TRBV18 . TGTGCCAGCTCACCTAATCGACAGACGAGCTCCTACAATGAGCAGTTCTTC CASSPNRQTSSYNEQFF
TRBJ2-2 . TRBV13 . TGTGCCAGCAGCGTGGTGAGCACCGGGGAGCTGTTTTTT CASSVVSTGELFF
TRBJ1-1 . TRBV6-2/TRBV6-3 . TGTGCCAGCAGGCAGGACGTTATAGGTGAAGCTTTCTTT CASRQDVIGEAFF
TRBJ2-1 . TRBV5-1 . TGCGCCAGCAGCTTTCGTGCGGGACTTAACAATGAGCAGTTCTTC CASSFRAGLNNEQFF
TRBJ1-2 TRBD1 TRBV9 . TGTGCCAGCAGCCCTCGCCAGGGGGTTTGGTATGGCTACACCTTC CASSPRQGVWYGYTF
TRBJ2-1 . TRBV30 . TGTGCCTGGAGTACGGGGTGGGAGCAGTTCTTC CAWSTGWEQFF
TRBJ1-6 . TRBV30 . TGTGCCTGGAGTGAACAGGCCGCCTATAATTCACCCCTCCACTTT CAWSEQAAYNSPLHF
TRBJ1-6 . TRBV5-1 . TGCGCCAGCAGCCTCGGGGCCCCGTATTCACCCCTCCACTTT CASSLGAPYSPLHF
TRBJ1-6 . TRBV19 . TGTGCCAGTAGTATCGGAGGACCGTATAATTCACCCCTCCACTTT CASSIGGPYNSPLHF
TRBJ2-7 . TRBV21-1 . TGTGCCAGCAGCCGCCCGGAGGGCGAGTCAAGCTCCTACGAGCAGTACTTC CASSRPEGESSSYEQYF
TRBJ1-2 . TRBV30 . TGTGCCTGGTCCCAGTTGGTGGATGGCTACACCTTC CAWSQLVDGYTF
TRBJ1-4 . TRBV21-1 once TGTGCCAGCAGCCCAGGAGGGCAGGGCAACCTAAAAGAAAAACTGTTTTTT CASSPGGQGNLKEKLFF
TRBJ2-1 TRBD2 TRBV3-1 . TGTGCCAGCAGCATAGCGGGGGGCCCGTCCTACAATGAGCAGTTCTTC CASSIAGGPSYNEQFF
TRBJ2-5 . TRBV6-5 . TGTGCCAGCACCCACGGGGAGACCCAGTACTTC CASTHGETQYF
TRBJ2-7 . TRBV19 . TGTGCCAGCAGCTTCAACGGGGGCTACGAGCAGTACTTC CASSFNGGYEQYF
TRBJ2-5 TRBD2 TRBV2 . TGTGCCAGCACTCTGGGACTATCGGAGACCCAGTACTTC CASTLGLSETQYF
TRBJ2-3 TRBD2 TRBV20-1 . TGCAGTGCTAGCGATAGCGGGAATACAGATACGCAGTATTTT CSASDSGNTDTQYF
TRBJ1-5 . TRBV30 . TGTGCCTGGAGAAGGCACGAGAATCAGCCCCAGCATTTT CAWRRHENQPQHF
TRBJ1-1 TRBD1 TRBV6-2/TRBV6-3 . TGTGCCAGCAGCCGAACCGGGACAGTGAACACTGAAGCTTTCTTT CASSRTGTVNTEAFF
TRBJ1-4 . TRBV7-2 . TGTGCCAGCAGCTGGGTGACAGGCTCGGGGGAAAAACTGTTTTTT CASSWVTGSGEKLFF
TRBJ2-1 . TRBV5-4 . TGTGCCAGCAGCTCCCAGGGCCTCAGTGAGCAGTTCTTC CASSSQGLSEQFF
TRBJ2-3 TRBD1 TRBV9 . TGTGCCAGCAGCGTGGGAGACAGGGTCACAGATACGCAGTATTTT CASSVGDRVTDTQYF
TRBJ2-6 TRBD1 TRBV24-1 . TGTGCCACCAGTGAGGGAACAGGGGATGAGGCCAACGTCCTGACTTTC CATSEGTGDEANVLTF
TRBJ1-2 . TRBV30 . TGTGCCTGGGATCCGGGACTTCAAGGGGTTGGCTACACCTTC CAWDPGLQGVGYTF
TRBJ1-2 . TRBV11-1 . TGTGCCAGCAGCTCAAGGGACCTTTATGGCTACACCTTC CASSSRDLYGYTF
TRBJ2-5 TRBD2 TRBV20-1 . TGCAGTGCTAGGAGCGGGGAGTTTAGGGCGGGGACCCAGTACTTC CSARSGEFRAGTQYF
TRBJ2-5 TRBD1 TRBV9 . TGTGCCAGCAGCGTAGGCCGGACAGGGGTGGAAGAGACCCAGTACTTC CASSVGRTGVEETQYF
TRBJ2-5 TRBD2 TRBV7-8 . TGTGCCAGCAGCCCTGGGACTAGCGGGAGTCTCATCCCCGGGGGAGAGACCCAGTACTTC CASSPGTSGSLIPGGETQYF
TRBJ2-2 TRBD2 TRBV5-1 . TGCGCCAGCACCCTAGCGGGAGGCACCGGGGAGCTGTTTTTT CASTLAGGTGELFF
TRBJ2-5 . TRBV6-2/TRBV6-3 . TGTGCCAGCAGCTCAGGGTTGTCGGCCCAGTACTTC CASSSGLSAQYF